These T cell receptor beta chains were read from a single sample in a study of T cell responses to AZD1222 COVID-19 vaccine. Some clones are missing from TCRdb's copy, which holds only in-frame ones; the method was immunoSEQ multiplex PCR. Counted here are about 120,000 clones, approximately 90% occurring once; the ten biggest clones make up 2.4%. The specimen comprised peripheral blood, sampled on day 0 of AZD1222 vaccination. These TCRs come from an adult in good health. CDR3s include the opening cysteine and the closing phenylalanine or tryptophan. Fields, in order: clone size, D gene, V gene, J gene, CDR3 protein, CDR3 DNA. D genes are given only for firm matches. Rows give clone size only sometimes, using once, few, many, or a class for an expanded clone.

abundance: NA
d_gene: NA
v_gene: TRBV29-1
j_gene: TRBJ1-3
CDR3aa: CSVGMGTGPSGNTIYF
CDR3nt: TGCAGCGTGGGGATGGGGACGGGGCCCTCTGGAAACACCATATATTTT

abundance: NA
d_gene: TRBD1
v_gene: TRBV10-3
j_gene: TRBJ2-7
CDR3aa: CAISERDRGAYEQYF
CDR3nt: TGTGCCATCTCGGAAAGGGACAGGGGAGCGTACGAGCAGTACTTC

abundance: NA
d_gene: NA
v_gene: TRBV5-1
j_gene: TRBJ2-2
CDR3aa: CASSLPGAGSTGELFF
CDR3nt: TGCGCCAGCAGCTTGCCGGGAGCCGGTAGCACCGGGGAGCTGTTTTTT

abundance: NA
d_gene: TRBD1
v_gene: TRBV7-2
j_gene: TRBJ1-5
CDR3aa: CASSFLSGTGNNQPQHF
CDR3nt: TGTGCCAGCAGCTTTCTCTCTGGGACAGGGAACAATCAGCCCCAGCATTTT

abundance: once
d_gene: NA
v_gene: TRBV11-2
j_gene: TRBJ2-7
CDR3aa: CASSSPKGKGYEQYF
CDR3nt: TGTGCCAGCAGCTCCCCCAAAGGGAAAGGTTACGAGCAGTACTTC

abundance: few
d_gene: NA
v_gene: TRBV6-5
j_gene: TRBJ1-5
CDR3aa: CASRRTAPNQPQHF
CDR3nt: TGTGCCAGCAGGAGGACAGCTCCCAATCAGCCCCAGCATTTT

abundance: NA
d_gene: NA
v_gene: TRBV28
j_gene: TRBJ1-5
CDR3aa: CASSSQQGGNQPQHF
CDR3nt: TGTGCCAGCAGTTCACAACAGGGAGGGAATCAGCCCCAGCATTTT

abundance: NA
d_gene: NA
v_gene: TRBV11-2
j_gene: TRBJ2-2
CDR3aa: CASSLDLGVTGELFF
CDR3nt: TGTGCCAGCAGCTTAGATCTTGGGGTCACCGGGGAGCTGTTTTTT

abundance: NA
d_gene: NA
v_gene: TRBV2
j_gene: TRBJ1-1
CDR3aa: CASSEDTEAFF
CDR3nt: TGTGCCAGCAGTGAAGACACTGAAGCTTTCTTT

abundance: NA
d_gene: NA
v_gene: TRBV4-1
j_gene: TRBJ1-2
CDR3aa: CASSQDGGLLRGYGYTF
CDR3nt: TGCGCCAGCAGCCAAGATGGTGGGCTCCTACGAGGCTATGGCTACACCTTC

abundance: NA
d_gene: NA
v_gene: TRBV28
j_gene: TRBJ1-6
CDR3aa: CASSPRSPRRASNSPLHF
CDR3nt: TGTGCCAGCAGCCCTAGGAGCCCCAGACGGGCGTCGAATTCACCCCTCCACTTT

abundance: NA
d_gene: NA
v_gene: TRBV3-1/TRBV3-2
j_gene: TRBJ1-2
CDR3aa: CASMGGRDGYTF
CDR3nt: TGTGCCAGCATGGGGGGGCGCGATGGCTACACCTTC

abundance: NA
d_gene: NA
v_gene: TRBV28
j_gene: TRBJ2-2
CDR3aa: CASSFHDRSGELFF
CDR3nt: TGTGCCAGCAGTTTCCATGACAGAAGCGGGGAGCTGTTTTTT

abundance: NA
d_gene: NA
v_gene: TRBV25-1
j_gene: TRBJ1-6
CDR3aa: CASSRANSPLHF
CDR3nt: TGTGCCAGCAGTCGGGCAAATTCACCCCTCCACTTT

abundance: few
d_gene: TRBD1
v_gene: TRBV19
j_gene: TRBJ1-1
CDR3aa: CASSIQGGMNTEAFF
CDR3nt: TGTGCCAGTAGTATTCAGGGGGGGATGAACACTGAAGCTTTCTTT

abundance: NA
d_gene: NA
v_gene: TRBV7-2
j_gene: TRBJ1-1
CDR3aa: CASSLAQGSTEAFF
CDR3nt: TGTGCCAGCAGCTTAGCGCAGGGCTCCACTGAAGCTTTCTTT

abundance: few
d_gene: NA
v_gene: TRBV24-1
j_gene: TRBJ1-1
CDR3aa: CATSAKTGGNTEAFF
CDR3nt: TGTGCCACCAGTGCCAAGACAGGCGGGAACACTGAAGCTTTCTTT

abundance: NA
d_gene: NA
v_gene: TRBV5-1
j_gene: TRBJ1-2
CDR3aa: CASSLDRGSGYGYTF
CDR3nt: TGCGCCAGCAGCTTGGACAGAGGGTCGGGCTATGGCTACACCTTC

abundance: NA
d_gene: NA
v_gene: TRBV9
j_gene: TRBJ2-3
CDR3aa: CASSVGPDAERDTQYF
CDR3nt: TGTGCCAGCAGCGTAGGGCCGGACGCCGAGAGGGATACGCAGTATTTT

abundance: NA
d_gene: NA
v_gene: TRBV29-1
j_gene: TRBJ2-7
CDR3aa: CSVVIGRAGEQYF
CDR3nt: TGCAGCGTCGTCATTGGACGGGCGGGGGAGCAGTACTTC

abundance: NA
d_gene: NA
v_gene: TRBV12-2
j_gene: TRBJ2-7
CDR3aa: CASRLGGSGSPFSYEQYF
CDR3nt: TGTGCAAGTCGCCTAGGAGGTAGCGGGAGTCCCTTCTCCTACGAGCAGTACTTC

abundance: NA
d_gene: NA
v_gene: TRBV25-1
j_gene: TRBJ1-5
CDR3aa: CASSESGSPNQPQHF
CDR3nt: TGTGCCAGCAGTGAATCCGGTAGCCCTAATCAGCCCCAGCATTTT

abundance: once
d_gene: NA
v_gene: TRBV7-9
j_gene: TRBJ2-2
CDR3aa: CASTGAPNTGELFF
CDR3nt: TGTGCCAGCACGGGGGCACCTAACACCGGGGAGCTGTTTTTT

abundance: few
d_gene: NA
v_gene: TRBV2
j_gene: TRBJ2-7
CDR3aa: CASTRTLSEQYF
CDR3nt: TGTGCCAGCACTAGGACTCTGAGCGAGCAGTACTTC

abundance: NA
d_gene: NA
v_gene: TRBV4-2
j_gene: TRBJ2-7
CDR3aa: CASSIRGDSRHEQYF
CDR3nt: TGTGCCAGCAGTATTAGGGGGGACTCTCGCCACGAGCAGTACTTC

abundance: NA
d_gene: TRBD1
v_gene: TRBV5-1
j_gene: TRBJ2-7
CDR3aa: CASSIGTGGGYEQYF
CDR3nt: TGCGCCAGCAGCATTGGGACAGGGGGCGGATACGAGCAGTACTTC

abundance: NA
d_gene: NA
v_gene: TRBV6-5
j_gene: TRBJ2-1
CDR3aa: CASSYTPSGGNEQFF
CDR3nt: TGTGCCAGCAGTTACACCCCAAGCGGCGGGAATGAGCAGTTCTTC

abundance: NA
d_gene: NA
v_gene: TRBV7-8
j_gene: TRBJ1-6
CDR3aa: CASSLEQGPPLSPLHF
CDR3nt: TGTGCCAGCAGCTTAGAACAGGGACCCCCTCTTTCACCCCTCCACTTT

abundance: NA
d_gene: NA
v_gene: TRBV18
j_gene: TRBJ1-2
CDR3aa: CASSPPAGNYGYTF
CDR3nt: TGTGCCAGCTCACCACCGGCCGGTAACTATGGCTACACCTTC

abundance: NA
d_gene: NA
v_gene: TRBV19
j_gene: TRBJ2-1
CDR3aa: CASSSQGGDNEQFF
CDR3nt: TGTGCCAGTAGTAGTCAGGGGGGGGACAATGAGCAGTTCTTC

abundance: NA
d_gene: TRBD1
v_gene: TRBV20-1
j_gene: TRBJ1-1
CDR3aa: CSASDPSRGIMNTEAFF
CDR3nt: TGCAGTGCTAGTGACCCTAGCAGGGGGATTATGAACACTGAAGCTTTCTTT

abundance: once
d_gene: TRBD1
v_gene: TRBV5-1
j_gene: TRBJ1-1
CDR3aa: CASRTGEGQSNTEAFF
CDR3nt: TGCGCCAGCAGGACGGGTGAGGGACAGTCGAACACTGAAGCTTTCTTT

abundance: NA
d_gene: TRBD2
v_gene: TRBV5-1
j_gene: TRBJ2-3
CDR3aa: CASSPLAGVGTDTQYF
CDR3nt: TGCGCCAGCAGCCCTTTAGCGGGAGTCGGGACAGATACGCAGTATTTT

abundance: NA
d_gene: TRBD1
v_gene: TRBV19
j_gene: TRBJ2-7
CDR3aa: CASSPQGKGYEQYF
CDR3nt: TGTGCCAGTAGCCCACAGGGGAAAGGCTACGAGCAGTACTTC

abundance: NA
d_gene: TRBD2
v_gene: TRBV7-9
j_gene: TRBJ2-7
CDR3aa: CASSPILAGEVQYF
CDR3nt: TGTGCCAGCAGCCCAATACTAGCGGGAGAGGTCCAGTACTTC

abundance: NA
d_gene: TRBD1
v_gene: TRBV11-3
j_gene: TRBJ2-7
CDR3aa: CASSGGQADYLREQYF
CDR3nt: TGTGCCAGCAGCGGGGGACAGGCCGATTACCTGAGAGAGCAGTACTTC

abundance: NA
d_gene: NA
v_gene: TRBV27
j_gene: TRBJ1-2
CDR3aa: CASSPQGGISYGYTF
CDR3nt: TGTGCCAGCAGTCCCCAGGGAGGTATATCCTATGGCTACACCTTC

abundance: NA
d_gene: NA
v_gene: TRBV19
j_gene: TRBJ2-7
CDR3aa: CASSPSPAVSYEQYF
CDR3nt: TGTGCCAGTAGTCCAAGTCCGGCTGTCTCCTACGAGCAGTACTTC

abundance: NA
d_gene: NA
v_gene: TRBV10-2
j_gene: TRBJ1-1
CDR3aa: CASSEGLTEAFF
CDR3nt: TGCGCCAGCAGTGAGGGACTCACTGAAGCTTTCTTT

abundance: NA
d_gene: NA
v_gene: TRBV10-3
j_gene: TRBJ1-5
CDR3aa: CAISESSISQPQHF
CDR3nt: TGTGCCATCAGTGAGTCAAGTATCAGTCAGCCCCAGCATTTT

abundance: once
d_gene: TRBD1
v_gene: TRBV5-1
j_gene: TRBJ1-1
CDR3aa: CASSPTGVRTEAFF
CDR3nt: TGCGCCAGCAGCCCCACAGGGGTCAGGACTGAAGCTTTCTTT

abundance: NA
d_gene: NA
v_gene: TRBV4-2
j_gene: TRBJ2-1
CDR3aa: CASSQARTYNEQFF
CDR3nt: TGTGCCAGCAGCCAAGCCCGGACCTACAATGAGCAGTTCTTC

abundance: NA
d_gene: NA
v_gene: TRBV19
j_gene: TRBJ1-1
CDR3aa: CASSINWGNTEAFF
CDR3nt: TGTGCCAGTAGTATTAACTGGGGGAACACTGAAGCTTTCTTT

abundance: NA
d_gene: NA
v_gene: TRBV18
j_gene: TRBJ2-1
CDR3aa: CASSPGTSYNEQFF
CDR3nt: TGTGCCAGCTCACCAGGGACTTCCTACAATGAGCAGTTCTTC

abundance: NA
d_gene: NA
v_gene: TRBV18
j_gene: TRBJ1-1
CDR3aa: CASSPLPQGSSTEAFF
CDR3nt: TGTGCCAGCTCACCACTTCCACAAGGGTCGAGCACTGAAGCTTTCTTT

abundance: NA
d_gene: NA
v_gene: TRBV7-4
j_gene: TRBJ1-4
CDR3aa: CASSLGSTNEKLFF
CDR3nt: TGTGCCAGCAGCTTAGGGTCAACTAATGAAAAACTGTTTTTT

abundance: NA
d_gene: NA
v_gene: TRBV27
j_gene: TRBJ2-7
CDR3aa: CASSPRGGGDEQYF
CDR3nt: TGTGCCAGCAGTCCCAGGGGGGGTGGGGACGAGCAGTACTTC

abundance: few
d_gene: NA
v_gene: TRBV21-1
j_gene: TRBJ2-1
CDR3aa: CASSPRLIAGRTRHNEQFF
CDR3nt: TGTGCCAGCAGCCCCCGGTTGATAGCGGGAAGGACTAGACACAATGAGCAGTTCTTC

abundance: NA
d_gene: TRBD1
v_gene: TRBV6-1
j_gene: TRBJ2-7
CDR3aa: CASSEMTGVTPEQYF
CDR3nt: TGTGCCAGCAGTGAAATGACAGGGGTGACACCCGAGCAGTACTTC

abundance: once
d_gene: TRBD2
v_gene: TRBV5-4
j_gene: TRBJ2-5
CDR3aa: CASSLEAGGRETQYF
CDR3nt: TGTGCCAGCAGCTTGGAGGCGGGGGGGCGAGAGACCCAGTACTTC

abundance: NA
d_gene: NA
v_gene: TRBV11-1
j_gene: TRBJ2-3
CDR3aa: CASSRDHGTDTQYF
CDR3nt: TGTGCCAGCAGCAGGGACCACGGGACAGATACGCAGTATTTT

abundance: few
d_gene: TRBD1
v_gene: TRBV13
j_gene: TRBJ1-1
CDR3aa: CASSLGQGLLNTEAFF
CDR3nt: TGTGCCAGCAGCTTGGGACAGGGGCTCTTGAACACTGAAGCTTTCTTT

abundance: NA
d_gene: NA
v_gene: TRBV10-3
j_gene: TRBJ1-1
CDR3aa: CAISGGVNTEAFF
CDR3nt: TGTGCCATCAGTGGGGGGGTGAACACTGAAGCTTTCTTT

abundance: NA
d_gene: TRBD1
v_gene: TRBV4-1
j_gene: TRBJ1-6
CDR3aa: CASSQVDRGDNSPLHF
CDR3nt: TGCGCCAGCAGCCAAGTAGACAGGGGTGACAATTCACCCCTCCACTTT

abundance: NA
d_gene: TRBD1
v_gene: TRBV12-5
j_gene: TRBJ1-1
CDR3aa: CASVWTGGFDEAFF
CDR3nt: TGTGCTAGTGTCTGGACAGGGGGATTTGATGAAGCTTTCTTT

abundance: NA
d_gene: TRBD1
v_gene: TRBV10-3
j_gene: TRBJ1-5
CDR3aa: CAIRQGAGQPQHF
CDR3nt: TGTGCCATCAGACAGGGGGCCGGCCAGCCCCAGCATTTT